These 19 T cell receptor beta chains were all obtained from the same sample, sequenced in a study of regulatory and conventional T cells in RAG deficiency. Genomic DNA came from blood regulatory T cells gated CD4+ CD25-high CD127-low. Profiling relied on immunoSEQ multiplex PCR, and the TCRdb table lists in-frame clones only, not all of them. The sample includes roughly 30,000 clones, over 80% seen only once; the top ten take 0.7% to 0.95%. In addition, the sample was reused for a study of regulatory T cells. Per that study: The PCR used 52 TRBV and 13 TRBJ primers.

The sample taken for sequencing was Tregs sorted from blood. These receptors were obtained from a human donor in good health.

This clone was found once. J is TRBJ1-5 and V is TRBV6-1; 8 nucleotides agree with TRBD1. The germline CDR1 and CDR2 sequences are MNHNS and SASEGT. The CDR3 runs 14 residues. Germline trimming cut 2 bases from V and 10 bases from J; bases unmatched to any gene: 7. DNA for the CDR3: TGTGCCAGCAGTGAATGGGCAGGGGGCGGTCCCCAGCATTTT. Protein sequence: CASSEWAGGGPQHF.

This clone has a handful of counts. One end of the junction does not line up with germline, which may come from a read error. This sequence joins TRBV5-6 and TRBJ2-5; no clear D gene. This CDR3 is 15 amino acids long. Germline values: CDR1 SGHDT, CDR2 YYEEEE. This chain's CDR3 is CASTLHPNLQETQYF. DNA for the CDR3: TGTGCCAGCACCTTGCACCCCAACCTTCAAGAGACCCAGTACTTC.

This sequence joins TRBV7-9 and TRBJ1-4; TRBD1 is a possible D gene (6 bases). The germline V and J ends were trimmed by 5 bases and 7 bases, with 17 bases remaining between them. The CDR3 runs to 15 residues. Looked up from germline, CDR1 is SEHNR and CDR2 is FQNEAQ (reference sequence). The CDR3 bases are TGTGCCAGCAGCGCAAGGACAGTCACCGGTGAAAAACTGTTTTTT. Amino acid sequence: CASSARTVTGEKLFF.

This chain links TRBV28 with TRBJ2-6, with D perhaps assigned TRBD1 or TRBD2 (6 bases each). This CDR3 has 17 amino acids. Trimming removed 6 bases from V and 2 bases from J, with 17 bases in between. The germline V gene encodes CDR1 MDHEN and CDR2 SYDVKM. The CDR3 DNA reads as TGTGCCAGCAGGCCCCTGACAGGAGGGGCTGGGGCCAACGTCCTGACTTTC. It is translated as CASRPLTGGAGANVLTF.

CDR3 sequence reads: CASSLRVRGEQFF. Written as DNA, the CDR3 is TGTGCCAGCAGCTTACGTGTCAGGGGTGAGCAGTTCTTC. The chain recombines TRBV7-3 with TRBJ2-1; possibly TRBD1 for D (6 bases). The CDR3 has 13 residues. Trimming took 2 bases from V and 9 from J, leaving 11 bases between them. Germline lookup yields CDR1 SGHTA and CDR2 FQGTGA.

Comments on this clone: The junction departs from the called germline gene at one end, perhaps through a read error. The rearrangement joins TRBV7-7 to TRBJ2-5; 11 bases are shared with TRBD2. Germline-derived CDR1 and CDR2 are SSHAT and FNYEAQ (reference sequence). The CDR3 loop spans 18 amino acids. Here the CDR3 DNA reads TGTGCTAGCAGCTTAAAGATCCATAGCGGGGGGGCTGGGGAGACCCAGTACTTC. Protein: CASSLKIHSGGAGETQYF. Full variable domain (rest looked up from reference TRBV7-7 and TRBJ2-5): GAGVSQSPRYKVTKRGQDVTLRCDPISSHATLYWYQQALGQGPEFLTYFNYEAQPDKSGLPSDRFSAERPEGSISTLTIQRTEQRDSAMYRCASSLKIHSGGAGETQYFGPGTRLLVL.

J is TRBJ1-2 and V is TRBV12-5, with 7 bases matching TRBD1. V lost 0 bases, J lost 0 bases, and 13 bases stayed unmatched. Germline loops: CDR1 LGHNT, CDR2 FRNRAP. The CDR3 runs 19 residues. The CDR3 DNA follows: TGTGCTAGTGGTTTGGTACGCGTGACAGGGATATTATCTAACTATGGCTACACCTTC. This gives the protein CASGLVRVTGILSNYGYTF.

The CDR3 loop reads CASRRTGGSGDYGYTF. Written as DNA, the CDR3 is TGTGCCAGCAGAAGGACAGGGGGCAGCGGGGACTATGGCTACACCTTC. This chain uses TRBV2 with TRBJ1-2; 11 nucleotides agree with TRBD1. The trim removed 6 bases at V and 3 bases at J, leaving 9 bases unmatched. The CDR3 runs 16 residues. Germline loops: CDR1 SNHLY, CDR2 FYNNEI.

The count of this clone is one. The V call is TRBV19, the J call TRBJ2-5; D unclear. The CDR3 is made up of 14 amino acids. The germline V gene encodes CDR1 LNHDA and CDR2 SQIVND (reference sequence). The V end was cut by 0 bases, the J end by 5 bases, with 10 bases between. DNA for the CDR3: TGTGCCAGTAGTATAGACGGGTGGATGGAGACCCAGTACTTC. Protein product: CASSIDGWMETQYF.

The chain couples TRBV5-1 to TRBJ1-2; possible D gene TRBD1, 6 bases. The CDR3 spans 15 residues. The germline V gene encodes CDR1 SGHRS and CDR2 YFSETQ. V gave up 1 base and J gave up 4 bases, with 14 bases separating them. CDR3 loop: CASSLYYGGSYGYTF. CDR3 sequence (DNA): TGCGCCAGCAGCTTGTACTATGGGGGCAGCTATGGCTACACCTTC.

This rearrangement joins TRBV10-2 to TRBJ1-5; unclear D gene. The CDR3 loop spans 14 amino acids. V lost 4 bases to trimming and J lost 0 bases, with 7 bases between them. Germline V lookup: CDR1 WSHSY, CDR2 SAAADI. For the CDR3, the DNA is TGCGCCAGCAGTGTCAGGTTTAGCAATCAGCCCCAGCATTTT. Translated, it gives CASSVRFSNQPQHF.

This clone occurred a few times. The chain employs TRBV7-6 and TRBJ2-7; 7 nucleotides agree with TRBD1. Germline lookup yields CDR1 SGHVS and CDR2 FNYEAQ. V shed 1 base and J 3 bases; nucleotides not matched to a gene: 9. This CDR3 is built from 16 residues. CDR3 in amino acids: CASSLVSSGQFYEQYF. DNA of the CDR3: TGTGCCAGCAGCTTAGTTTCGTCGGGACAGTTCTACGAGCAGTACTTC. Together with reference TRBV7-6 and TRBJ2-7, the CDR3 gives the full variable domain: GAGVSQSPRYKVTKRGQDVALRCDPISGHVSLYWYRQALGQGPEFLTYFNYEAQQDKSGLPNDRFSAERPEGSISTLTIQRTEQRDSAMYRCASSLVSSGQFYEQYFGPGTRLTVT.

V usage is TRBV20-1 and J usage is TRBJ1-1; D not resolved. This CDR3 is built from 11 residues. Germline lookup yields CDR1 DFQATT and CDR2 SNEGSKA (reference sequence). Trimming left V 0 bases short and J 9 bases short, with 8 bases between. The DNA of the CDR3 is TGCAGTGCTAGAGACGACCGTAAAGCTTTCTTT. It codes for CSARDDRKAFF.

J is TRBJ1-4 and V is TRBV29-1; D is unclear. CDR3 length equals 11 residues. Between the trimmed V and J ends, which lost 7 bases and 7 bases, there was a span of 10 bases. In germline, CDR1 is SQVTM, CDR2 ANQGSEA. In nucleotides, the CDR3 is TGCAGCGCAGAGTTGGGTGAAAAACTGTTTTTT. It is translated as CSAELGEKLFF.

This chain links TRBV18 with TRBJ1-1; D remains unclear. V shed 0 bases and J shed 2 bases, with 10 bases lying between them. The CDR3 has 15 residues. Germline assignment: CDR1 KGHSH and CDR2 LQKENI. The CDR3 region is CASSPPPWFNTEAFF. The CDR3 region has the DNA TGTGCCAGCTCACCACCTCCCTGGTTTAACACTGAAGCTTTCTTT.

The chain links TRBV5-4 to TRBJ2-7, with D hard to call. Germline-derived CDR1 and CDR2 are SGHNT and YYREEE (reference sequence). V was trimmed by 3 bases and J by 5 bases, leaving 9 bases between them. The CDR3 loop spans 12 amino acids. CDR3 residues: CASSSPSDEQYF. The CDR3 DNA is TGTGCCAGCAGCTCGCCAAGTGACGAGCAGTACTTC.

This rearrangement joins TRBV6-1 to TRBJ1-5; no reliable D call. The CDR3 runs 13 residues. Looked up from germline, CDR1 is MNHNS and CDR2 is SASEGT. Trimming shortened V by 7 bases and J by 1 base, and 8 bases separated the two germline ends. The CDR3 protein is CASKKVSNQPQHF. The CDR3 region has the DNA TGTGCCAGCAAAAAAGTCAGCAATCAGCCCCAGCATTTT.

This chain connects TRBV28 to TRBJ1-1; 8 bases map to TRBD1. The CDR3 consists of 14 residues. V was pared by 6 bases and J by 4 bases, with 7 bases of the junction left unmatched. The germline gives CDR1 MDHEN, CDR2 SYDVKM. The CDR3 coding sequence is TGTGCCAGCAGGGAACCCAGGGGGCCCACTGAAGCTTTCTTT. Encoded protein: CASREPRGPTEAFF.

The V gene is TRBV6-5, the J gene TRBJ2-7, with D perhaps TRBD2 (5 bases). CDR1 is MNHEY and CDR2 is SVGAGI in the germline V gene. The ends were cut back, 4 bases at V and 7 bases at J, with 17 bases in the middle. The CDR3 is 14 residues long. The CDR3 loop is CASSSFGVPGEQYF. The CDR3 nucleotides read TGTGCCAGCAGTTCTTTCGGGGTGCCGGGGGAGCAGTACTTC.